This T cell receptor (beta chain) was sequenced for a study of regulatory and conventional T cells in RAG deficiency (dated by TCRdb to the late 2010s). Regarding the research as a whole: The study used high-throughput TCR beta sequencing to compare repertoire diversity and composition of Treg, conventional CD4+ and CD8+ T cells between RAG-deficient patients and healthy controls.

Preparation of the library involved the immunoSEQ multiplex PCR assay. Rearranged TCR beta chain products were amplified from the genomic DNA of sorted T-cell subsets and were then sequenced. In the authors' own workflow: Shannon entropy and Simpson indices were used to measure how diverse the repertoire of productive TCR beta rearrangements was. To gauge clonal expansion, the frequencies of the 100 most abundant productive TCR beta clonotypes among total reads were added together. The TRB repertoires were scored with a self-reactivity index built on which amino acids appear at CDR3beta positions 6 and 7. Two-way ANOVA was used for repertoire analyses, and Student t or Mann-Whitney tests were used for flow cytometric analyses. The table was pulled from immuneACCESS by TCRdb, which kept in-frame rearrangements only. Such tables lose some clones; where checked, under half of the loss comes from unresolved V genes, and the rest has no known cause. That table is the source of V, J and clone size, and D and trimming were worked out from the DNA. The sample profile shows about 46,000 clones; about nine tenths of them were found once. The ten largest account for 0.45% to 0.6% of the sample.

A remark on this clone: Its target antigen remains unknown. Base qualities are not at hand, and no much larger clone is one base apart.

Before genomic DNA extraction, conventional CD4+ T cells were isolated from blood as CD25-low CD127-high cells. Eight healthy control donors were used as the comparison group for repertoire analyses. What the authors observed across the whole study: Markedly lower Shannon entropy and higher Simpson indices were observed in RAG-deficient patients than in control T-cell subpopulations. Compared with controls, Omenn syndrome and CID/AS patients had approximately 92-fold fewer unique TCR beta sequences in Treg cells, but only approximately 9.7-fold fewer in the other subsets. Shorter CDR3 lengths were found in all patient T-cell subsets, and >85% Treg-Tconv repertoire overlap at nucleotide and amino acid level was observed in Omenn syndrome patients. Rather than being bona fide Treg cells, the sorted CD25-high CD127-low cells in Omenn syndrome patients may represent peripherally activated cells. For some subjects, some analyses of T-cell subsets were not performed.

These same records also appear under a second study, on regulatory T cells. From that second study: The multiplex PCR used 52 forward TRBV primers and 13 reverse TRBJ primers, with assay-based and computational corrections for amplification bias. Restricted unique TRB V-J pairs and skewed V and J gene usage were observed in patient repertoires, most markedly in regulatory T cells. The study compared T-cell receptor beta repertoires of sorted regulatory, conventional CD4+ and CD8+ T cells between CD3G-deficient patients and healthy controls. Ficoll density separation was used to isolate peripheral blood mononuclear cells. Rearranged TRB loci were amplified from genomic DNA by multiplex PCR within the immunoSEQ assay. TRB amplicons were sequenced using an Illumina HiSeq platform. Custom algorithms error-filtered the raw sequences and aligned them to reference gene sequences, after which the immunoSEQ online tools were used for analysis. The frequencies of productive and nonproductive TRB rearrangements were evaluated among unique sequences as well as among total sequences. Group comparisons used t tests, Mann-Whitney tests or two-way ANOVA run in Prism software.

The TCR comes from a human donor in good health. The source material was CD4+ effector T cells sorted from blood.

Read as DNA, the sequence is TGTGCCAGCAGCTTCACGCCTGGCAGCTCGAACACTGAAGCTTTCTTT. This sequence encodes CASSFTPGSSNTEAFF. The chain joins TRBV11-2 to TRBJ1-1, with no D gene named confidently. The CDR3 spans 16 residues, from the cysteine through the phenylalanine. Only the CDR3 DNA is retained, 48 bases long and in frame from the first base. V sheds 3 bases and J sheds 1 base, leaving 15 bases between their ends. As encoded in the germline V gene, CDR1 is SGHAT while CDR2 is FQNNGV.